This record concerns one T cell receptor beta chain sequence. Which antigen it targets is not known. HCMV-specific IgG was detected in serum with a commercial ELISA kit to determine HCMV serostatus. Peripheral blood mononuclear cells were isolated from blood by Ficoll density gradient centrifugation. Sequenced using an Illumina HiSeq 2000. 5'RACE template switching, by which a universal primer site and unique molecular identifiers were added, was used to make TCR beta cDNA libraries. cDNA synthesis was primed from the TCR beta constant segment, followed by two successive PCR amplification steps. Processing in the source paper ran as follows. MIGEC was used to demultiplex reads and group reads by UMI, and MiTCR was used to assemble and quantify clonotypes. Only TCR cDNA sequences supported by at least two reads were kept to exclude erroneous sequences. Downstream repertoire analysis used the tcR package, and clonotypes were matched across fractions by CDR3 nucleotide sequence plus V segment. VDJmatch was used to annotate antigen specificity against VDJdb, with one amino acid substitution in CDR3 allowed. TCRdb reprocessed the reads, so every CDR3 protein sequence counts as one entry and DNA is not shown. Here the V and J calls rest on TCRdb's processing, not on the authors' analysis. This sample's table has entries for 400,000 to 450,000 distinct CDR3 sequences. The ten largest clonotypes hold 7.3% of the sample.

The data were obtained in a study of T cells expressing NK-cell markers (dated by TCRdb to about 2020). In terms of the full investigation: In sorted CD3+CD56+NKG2C+, CD3+CD56+NKG2C- and CD3+CD56-NKG2C+ T-cell subsets from several donors, TCR beta-chain repertoires were profiled. Among the eight sequenced donors, only one was HCMV-seronegative, while the other seven were HCMV-seropositive. The eight sequenced donors were randomly selected healthy volunteers, three men and five women. Libraries were sequenced as 2 x 150 bp reads on Illumina HiSeq 2000/2500, MiSeq or NextSeq. Here is what the overall study found, with its caveats: In six donors, the dominant CD3+CD56+NKG2C+ clonotypes ranked among the top 10 CD8+ clonotypes, making up 1.0-7.0% of CD8+ T cells. Whether the expanded NKG2C-expressing T cell clones were specific for HCMV antigens remained unclear. Those dominant clonotypes were again the most abundant among CD3+CD56-NKG2C+ cells in a handful of donors, at about 25-60.1%.

The cysteine opens and the phenylalanine closes a CDR3 of 16 amino acids. There is no recorded DNA. CDR1 and CDR2 (MNHEY, SVGAGI) derive from the germline V gene. Sequencing was carried out using blood T cells: a sorted CD56 or NKG2C T cell subset, CD4+ or CD8+ T cells, or bulk PBMC T cells (not recorded which). The chain employs TRBV6-5 and TRBJ2-3; TCRdb's D call of TRBD1 is untestable without DNA. The receptor's source is a woman aged 18 to 69 in good health. This receptor has the CDR3 CASSSQGIPSTDTQYF.